Sequencing of this TCR beta chain was carried out in a study of shared clonotypes between healthy human individuals. Study-level points and caveats: The rarefaction results pointed to incomplete sorted-subset sequencing despite large depth. Between four donors, naive CD4 clonotypes were shared at a level of about 5%. Among non-shared clonotypes, generation probabilities were lower than among those shared by all four donors.

As regards this clone: Its antigen remains unknown.

From germline, CDR1 is LGHNT and CDR2 FRNRAP. CDR3 length: 12 amino acids. V was trimmed by 6 bases and J by 3 bases, leaving 6 bases between them. Naive CD8 cells were CD45RO-negative, positively selected for CCR7, excluding terminally differentiated effector memory CD45RA+ cells. Among the donors, all were Caucasian adults who lived in Nashville, Tennessee. The table came from immunoSEQ multiplex PCR; TCRdb's copy has only in-frame clones and leaves some out. The profile shows more than 2 million clones, roughly 93% of them singletons. Sequencing input: naive CD8+ T cells from PBMCs. The rearrangement joins TRBV12-5 to TRBJ2-1; D is undetermined. This sequence originates from a man aged 18 to 30 in good health. Some clones in this sample may be carry-over from other donors' samples. CDR3 sequence reads: CASGSSYNEQFF. The CDR3 region has the DNA TGTGCTAGTGGCTCGAGCTACAATGAGCAGTTCTTC.